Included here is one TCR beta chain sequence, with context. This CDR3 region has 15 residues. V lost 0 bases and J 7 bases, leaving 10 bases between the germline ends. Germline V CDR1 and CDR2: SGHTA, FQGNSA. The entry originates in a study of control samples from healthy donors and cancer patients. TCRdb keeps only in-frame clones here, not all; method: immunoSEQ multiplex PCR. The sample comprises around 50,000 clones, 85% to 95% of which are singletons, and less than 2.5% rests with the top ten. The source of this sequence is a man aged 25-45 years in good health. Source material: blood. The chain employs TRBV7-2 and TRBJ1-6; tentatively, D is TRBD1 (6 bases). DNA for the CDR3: TGTGCCAGCAGCTTAGCTCCAGGGACAAATTCACCCCTCCACTTT. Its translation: CASSLAPGTNSPLHF.